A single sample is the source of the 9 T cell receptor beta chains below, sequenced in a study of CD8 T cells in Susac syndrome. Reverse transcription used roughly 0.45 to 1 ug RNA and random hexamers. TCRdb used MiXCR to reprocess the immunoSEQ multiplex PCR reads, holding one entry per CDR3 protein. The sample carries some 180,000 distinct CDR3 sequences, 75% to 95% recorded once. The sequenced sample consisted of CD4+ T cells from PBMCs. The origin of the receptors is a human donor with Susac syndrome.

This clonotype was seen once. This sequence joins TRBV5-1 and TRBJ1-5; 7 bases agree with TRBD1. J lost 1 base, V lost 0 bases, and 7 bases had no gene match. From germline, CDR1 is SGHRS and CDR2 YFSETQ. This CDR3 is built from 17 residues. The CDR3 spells CASSLGAGGISNQPQHF. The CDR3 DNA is TGCGCCAGCAGCTTGGGGGCAGGGGGGATCAGCAATCAGCCCCAGCATTTT.

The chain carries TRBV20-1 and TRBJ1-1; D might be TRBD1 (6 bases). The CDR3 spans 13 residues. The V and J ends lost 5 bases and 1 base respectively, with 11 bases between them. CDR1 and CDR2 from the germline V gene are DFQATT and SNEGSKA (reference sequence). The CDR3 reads CSALGHPNTEAFF. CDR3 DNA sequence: TGCAGTGCTCTGGGACACCCGAACACTGAAGCTTTCTTT.

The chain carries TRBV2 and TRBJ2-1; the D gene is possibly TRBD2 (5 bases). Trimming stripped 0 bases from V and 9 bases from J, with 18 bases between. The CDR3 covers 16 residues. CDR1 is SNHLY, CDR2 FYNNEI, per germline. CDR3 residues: CASSEATSLAGGEQFF. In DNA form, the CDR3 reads TGTGCCAGCAGTGAAGCAACGAGTCTGGCGGGTGGTGAGCAGTTCTTC.

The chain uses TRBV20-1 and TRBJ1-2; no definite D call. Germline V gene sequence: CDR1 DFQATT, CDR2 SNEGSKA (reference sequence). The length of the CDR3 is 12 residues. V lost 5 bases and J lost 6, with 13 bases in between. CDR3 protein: CSAQILLNGYTF. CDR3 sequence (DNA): TGCAGTGCTCAGATCCTACTGAATGGCTACACCTTC.

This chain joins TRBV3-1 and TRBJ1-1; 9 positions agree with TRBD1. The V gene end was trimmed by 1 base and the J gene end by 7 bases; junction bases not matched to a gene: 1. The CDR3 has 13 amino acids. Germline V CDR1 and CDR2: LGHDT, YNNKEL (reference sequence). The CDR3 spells CASSQVTGGEAFF. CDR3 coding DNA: TGTGCCAGCAGCCAAGTGACAGGGGGTGAAGCTTTCTTT. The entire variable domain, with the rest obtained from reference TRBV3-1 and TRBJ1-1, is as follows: DTAVSQTPKYLVTQMGNDKSIKCEQNLGHDTMYWYKQDSKKFLKIMFSYNNKELIINETVPNRFSPKSPDKAHLNLHINSLELGDSAVYFCASSQVTGGEAFFGQGTRLTVV.

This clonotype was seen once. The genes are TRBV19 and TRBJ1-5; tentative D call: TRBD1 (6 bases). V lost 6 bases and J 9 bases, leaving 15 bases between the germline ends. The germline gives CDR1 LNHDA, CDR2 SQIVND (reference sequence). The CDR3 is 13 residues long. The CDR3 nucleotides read TGTGCCAGTAGCGTAGGGACACCCAGGCCCCAGCATTTT. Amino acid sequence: CASSVGTPRPQHF.

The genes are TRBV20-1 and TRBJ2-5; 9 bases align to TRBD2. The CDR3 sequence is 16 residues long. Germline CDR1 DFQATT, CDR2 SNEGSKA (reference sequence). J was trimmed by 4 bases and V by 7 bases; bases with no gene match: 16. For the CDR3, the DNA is TGCAGTGGAGCGGGGCGCCGGACTAGCGTAACAGAGACCCAGTACTTC. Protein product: CSGAGRRTSVTETQYF.

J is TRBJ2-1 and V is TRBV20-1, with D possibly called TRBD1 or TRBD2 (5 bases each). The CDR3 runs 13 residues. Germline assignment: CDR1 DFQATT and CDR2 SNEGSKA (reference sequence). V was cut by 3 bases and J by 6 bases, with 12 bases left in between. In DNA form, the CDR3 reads TGCAGTGCTAGTAGAACTAGGGGCAATGAGCAGTTCTTC. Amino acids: CSASRTRGNEQFF.

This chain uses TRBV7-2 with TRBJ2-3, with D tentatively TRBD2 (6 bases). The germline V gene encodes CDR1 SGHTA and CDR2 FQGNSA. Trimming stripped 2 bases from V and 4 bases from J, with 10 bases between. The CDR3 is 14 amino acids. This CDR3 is CASSLKLAADTQYF. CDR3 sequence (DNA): TGTGCCAGCAGCTTAAAACTAGCCGCAGATACGCAGTATTTT.